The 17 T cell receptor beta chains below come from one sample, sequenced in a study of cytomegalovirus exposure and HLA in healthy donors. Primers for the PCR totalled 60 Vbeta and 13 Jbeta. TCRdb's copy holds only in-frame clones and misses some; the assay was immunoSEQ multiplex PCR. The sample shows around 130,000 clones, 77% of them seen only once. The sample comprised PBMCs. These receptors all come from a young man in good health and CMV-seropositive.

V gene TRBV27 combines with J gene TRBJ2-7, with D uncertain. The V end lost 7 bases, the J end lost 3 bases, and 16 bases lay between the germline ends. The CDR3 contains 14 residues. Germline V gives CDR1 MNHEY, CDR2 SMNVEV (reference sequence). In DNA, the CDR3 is TGTGCCAGCACCAACTCGGAACAGATCTACGAGCAGTACTTC. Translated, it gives CASTNSEQIYEQYF.

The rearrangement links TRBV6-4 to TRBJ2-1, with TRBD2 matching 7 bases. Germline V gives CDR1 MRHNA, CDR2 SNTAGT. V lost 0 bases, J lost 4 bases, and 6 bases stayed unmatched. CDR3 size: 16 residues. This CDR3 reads CASSDSGGGVYNEQFF. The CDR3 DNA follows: TGTGCCAGCAGTGACTCTGGGGGAGGGGTTTACAATGAGCAGTTCTTC.

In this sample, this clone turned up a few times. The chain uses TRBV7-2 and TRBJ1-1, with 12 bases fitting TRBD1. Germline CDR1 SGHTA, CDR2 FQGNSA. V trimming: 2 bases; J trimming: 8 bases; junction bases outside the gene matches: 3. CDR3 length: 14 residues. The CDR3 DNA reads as TGTGCCAGCAGCTTACACGGGACAGGGGGCGAAGCTTTCTTT. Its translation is CASSLHGTGGEAFF.

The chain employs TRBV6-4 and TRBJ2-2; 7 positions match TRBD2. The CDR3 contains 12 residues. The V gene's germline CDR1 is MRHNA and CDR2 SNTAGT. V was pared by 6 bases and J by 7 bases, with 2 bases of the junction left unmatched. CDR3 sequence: CASRPGGGELFF. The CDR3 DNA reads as TGTGCCAGCAGACCGGGAGGCGGGGAGCTGTTTTTT.

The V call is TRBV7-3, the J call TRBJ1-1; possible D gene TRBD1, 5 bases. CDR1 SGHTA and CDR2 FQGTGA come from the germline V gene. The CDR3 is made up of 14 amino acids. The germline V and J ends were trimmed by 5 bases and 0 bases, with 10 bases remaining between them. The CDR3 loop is CASSTDILNTEAFF. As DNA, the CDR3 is TGTGCCAGCAGCACGGACATTCTGAACACTGAAGCTTTCTTT.

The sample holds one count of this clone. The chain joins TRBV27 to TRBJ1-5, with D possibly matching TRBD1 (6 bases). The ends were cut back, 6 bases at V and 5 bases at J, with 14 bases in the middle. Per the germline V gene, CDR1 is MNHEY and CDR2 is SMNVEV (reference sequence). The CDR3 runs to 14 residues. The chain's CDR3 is CASSSGEGYQPQHF. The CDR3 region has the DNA TGTGCCAGCAGCTCAGGGGAGGGTTATCAGCCCCAGCATTTT.

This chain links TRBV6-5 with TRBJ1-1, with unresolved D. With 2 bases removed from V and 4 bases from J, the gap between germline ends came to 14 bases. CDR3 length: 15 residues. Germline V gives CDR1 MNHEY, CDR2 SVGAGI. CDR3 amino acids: CASSYDRHVRTEAFF. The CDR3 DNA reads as TGTGCCAGCAGTTACGACCGACACGTGCGCACTGAAGCTTTCTTT.

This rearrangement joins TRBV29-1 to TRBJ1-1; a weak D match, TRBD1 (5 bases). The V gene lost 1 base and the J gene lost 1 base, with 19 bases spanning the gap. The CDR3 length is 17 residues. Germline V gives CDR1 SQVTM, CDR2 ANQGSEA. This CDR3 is CSVEGGLIGHENTEAFF. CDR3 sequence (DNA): TGCAGCGTTGAAGGGGGTCTCATCGGACACGAGAACACTGAAGCTTTCTTT.

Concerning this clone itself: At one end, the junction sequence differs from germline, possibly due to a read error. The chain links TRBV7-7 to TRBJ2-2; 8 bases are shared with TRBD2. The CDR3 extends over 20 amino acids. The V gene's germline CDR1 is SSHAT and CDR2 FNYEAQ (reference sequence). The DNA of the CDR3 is TGTGCTAGCAGCCCTCGAGTTCGAGCGGGGGCCCCCCGAAAGGCCGGGGAGCTGTTTTTT. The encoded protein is CASSPRVRAGAPRKAGELFF.

The chain's CDR3 is CASHRAETQYF. As DNA, the CDR3 is TGTGCCAGTCACAGGGCCGAGACCCAGTACTTC. The rearrangement uses TRBV6-5 and TRBJ2-5; TRBD1 might be the D (6 bases). Germline V CDR1 and CDR2: MNHEY, SVGAGI. V lost 9 bases and J lost 5, with 10 bases in between. The CDR3 has 11 amino acids.

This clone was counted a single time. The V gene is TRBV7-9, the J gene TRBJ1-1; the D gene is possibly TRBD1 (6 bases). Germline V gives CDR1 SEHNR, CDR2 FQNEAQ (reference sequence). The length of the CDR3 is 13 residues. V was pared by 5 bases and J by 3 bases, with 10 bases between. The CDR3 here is CASSPGHYTEAFF. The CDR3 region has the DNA TGTGCCAGCAGCCCGGGACACTACACTGAAGCTTTCTTT.

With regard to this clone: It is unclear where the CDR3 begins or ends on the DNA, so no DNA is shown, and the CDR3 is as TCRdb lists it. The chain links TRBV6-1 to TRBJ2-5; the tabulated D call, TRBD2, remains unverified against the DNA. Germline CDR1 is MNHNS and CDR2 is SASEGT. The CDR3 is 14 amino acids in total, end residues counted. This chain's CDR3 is CASTREVGRGTEYF.

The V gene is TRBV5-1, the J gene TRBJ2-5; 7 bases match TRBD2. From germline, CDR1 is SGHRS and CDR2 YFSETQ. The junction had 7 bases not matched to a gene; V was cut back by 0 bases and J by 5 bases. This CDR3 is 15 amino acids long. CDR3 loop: CASSLEAGPRETQYF. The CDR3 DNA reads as TGCGCCAGCAGCTTGGAAGCGGGACCCCGGGAGACCCAGTACTTC.

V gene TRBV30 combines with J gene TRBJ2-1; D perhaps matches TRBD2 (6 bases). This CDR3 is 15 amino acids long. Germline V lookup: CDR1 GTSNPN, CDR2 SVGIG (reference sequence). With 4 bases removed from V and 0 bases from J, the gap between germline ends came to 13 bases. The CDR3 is CAWKSPGGSYNEQFF. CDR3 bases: TGTGCCTGGAAAAGCCCCGGGGGCTCCTACAATGAGCAGTTCTTC.

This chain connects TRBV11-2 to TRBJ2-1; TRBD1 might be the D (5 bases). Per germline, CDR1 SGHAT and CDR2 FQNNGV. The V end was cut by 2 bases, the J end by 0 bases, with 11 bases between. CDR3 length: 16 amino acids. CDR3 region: CASSLRQGSSYNEQFF. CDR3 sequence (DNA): TGTGCCAGCAGCTTACGGCAGGGTAGCTCCTACAATGAGCAGTTCTTC.

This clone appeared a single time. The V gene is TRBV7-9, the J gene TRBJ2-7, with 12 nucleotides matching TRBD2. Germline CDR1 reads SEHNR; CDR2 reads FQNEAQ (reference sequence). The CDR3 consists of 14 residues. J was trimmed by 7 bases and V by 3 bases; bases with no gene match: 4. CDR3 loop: CASSLTSGGYEQYF. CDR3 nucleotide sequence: TGTGCCAGCAGCTTGACTAGCGGGGGATATGAGCAGTACTTC.

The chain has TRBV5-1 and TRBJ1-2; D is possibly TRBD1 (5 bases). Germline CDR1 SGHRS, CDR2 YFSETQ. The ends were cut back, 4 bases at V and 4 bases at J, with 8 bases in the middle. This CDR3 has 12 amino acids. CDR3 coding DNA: TGCGCCAGCAGCGTGGACACCTATGGCTACACCTTC. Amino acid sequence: CASSVDTYGYTF.